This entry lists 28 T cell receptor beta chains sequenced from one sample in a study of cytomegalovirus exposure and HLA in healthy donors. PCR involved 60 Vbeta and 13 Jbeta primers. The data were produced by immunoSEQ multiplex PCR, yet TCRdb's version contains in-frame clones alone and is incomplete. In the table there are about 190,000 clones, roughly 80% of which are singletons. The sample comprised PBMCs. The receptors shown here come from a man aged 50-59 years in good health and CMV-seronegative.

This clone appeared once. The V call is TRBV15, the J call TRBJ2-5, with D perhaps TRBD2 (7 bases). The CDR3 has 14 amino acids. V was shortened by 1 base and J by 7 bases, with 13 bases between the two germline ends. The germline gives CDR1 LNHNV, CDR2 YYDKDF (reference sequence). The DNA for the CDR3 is TGTGCCACCAGCAGAGTGATGGGAGGGGGGACCCAGTACTTC. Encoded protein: CATSRVMGGGTQYF.

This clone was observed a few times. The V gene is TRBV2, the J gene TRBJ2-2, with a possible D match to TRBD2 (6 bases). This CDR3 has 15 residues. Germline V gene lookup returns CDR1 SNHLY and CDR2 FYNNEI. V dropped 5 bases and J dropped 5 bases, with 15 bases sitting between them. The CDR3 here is CASSRTNEGTGELFF. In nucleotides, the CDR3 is TGTGCCAGCAGTCGGACTAATGAGGGGACCGGGGAGCTGTTTTTT.

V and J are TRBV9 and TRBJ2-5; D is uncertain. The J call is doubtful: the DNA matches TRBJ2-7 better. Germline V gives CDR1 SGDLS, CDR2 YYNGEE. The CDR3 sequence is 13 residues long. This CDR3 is CASSVDISYEQYF. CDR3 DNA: TGTGCCAGCAGCGTAGATATCTCTTACGAGCAGTACTTC.

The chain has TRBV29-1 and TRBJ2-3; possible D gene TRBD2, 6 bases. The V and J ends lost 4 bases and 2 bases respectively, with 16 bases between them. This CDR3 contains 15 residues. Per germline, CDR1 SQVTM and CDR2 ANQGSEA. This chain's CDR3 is CSVASVISNTDTQYF. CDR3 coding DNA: TGCAGCGTTGCTAGCGTAATATCTAACACAGATACGCAGTATTTT.

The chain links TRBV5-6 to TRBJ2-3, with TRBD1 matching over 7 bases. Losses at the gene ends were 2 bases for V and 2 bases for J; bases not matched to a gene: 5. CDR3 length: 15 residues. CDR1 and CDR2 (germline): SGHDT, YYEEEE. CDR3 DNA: TGTGCCAGCAGCTTTAACAGGGGTAACACAGATACGCAGTATTTT. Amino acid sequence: CASSFNRGNTDTQYF.

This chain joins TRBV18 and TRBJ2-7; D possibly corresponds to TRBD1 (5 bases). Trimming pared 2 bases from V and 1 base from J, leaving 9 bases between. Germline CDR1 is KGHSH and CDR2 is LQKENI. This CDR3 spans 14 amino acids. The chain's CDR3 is CASSPLGESYEQYF. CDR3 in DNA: TGTGCCAGCTCACCATTAGGGGAATCCTACGAGCAGTACTTC.

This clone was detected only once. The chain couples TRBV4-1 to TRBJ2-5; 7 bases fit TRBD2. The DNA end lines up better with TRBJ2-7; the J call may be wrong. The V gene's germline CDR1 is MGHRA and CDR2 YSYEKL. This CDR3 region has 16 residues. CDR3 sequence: CASSQPPGTTTYEQYF. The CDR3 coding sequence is TGCGCCAGCAGCCAGCCCCCCGGGACTACTACGTACGAGCAGTACTTC.

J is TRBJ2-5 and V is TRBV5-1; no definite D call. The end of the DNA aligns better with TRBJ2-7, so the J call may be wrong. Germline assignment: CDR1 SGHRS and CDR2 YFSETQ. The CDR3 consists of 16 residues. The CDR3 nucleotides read TGCGCCAGCACCATCGATGGCCGACTTCTCATCTACGAGCAGTACTTC. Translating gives CASTIDGRLLIYEQYF.

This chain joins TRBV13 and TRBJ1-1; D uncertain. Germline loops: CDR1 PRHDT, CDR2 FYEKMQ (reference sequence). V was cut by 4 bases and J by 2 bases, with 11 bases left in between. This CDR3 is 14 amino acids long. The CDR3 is CASSYDGGNTEAFF. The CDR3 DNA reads TGTGCCAGCAGCTACGACGGAGGCAACACTGAAGCTTTCTTT.

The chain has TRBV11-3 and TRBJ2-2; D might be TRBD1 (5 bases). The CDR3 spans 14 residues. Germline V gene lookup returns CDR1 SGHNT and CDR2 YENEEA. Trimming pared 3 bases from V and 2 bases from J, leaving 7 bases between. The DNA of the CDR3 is TGTGCCAGCAGCTTCAGGGCCAACACCGGGGAGCTGTTTTTT. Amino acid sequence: CASSFRANTGELFF.

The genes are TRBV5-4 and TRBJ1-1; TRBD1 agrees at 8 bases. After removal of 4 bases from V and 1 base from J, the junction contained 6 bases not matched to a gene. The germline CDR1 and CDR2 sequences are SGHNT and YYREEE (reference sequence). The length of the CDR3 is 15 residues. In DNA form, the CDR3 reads TGTGCCAGCAGCGGGGGGGGGACAGGGAACACTGAAGCTTTCTTT. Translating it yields CASSGGGTGNTEAFF.

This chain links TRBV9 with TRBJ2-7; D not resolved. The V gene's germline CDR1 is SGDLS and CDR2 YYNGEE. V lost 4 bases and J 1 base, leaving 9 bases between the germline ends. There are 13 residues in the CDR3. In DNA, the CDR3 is TGTGCCAGCAGCCCCCACCGGTCCTACGAGCAGTACTTC. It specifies CASSPHRSYEQYF.

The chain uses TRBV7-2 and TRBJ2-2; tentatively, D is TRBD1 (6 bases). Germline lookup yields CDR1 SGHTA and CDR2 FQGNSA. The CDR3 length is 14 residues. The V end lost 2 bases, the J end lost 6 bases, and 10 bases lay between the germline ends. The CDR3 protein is CASSLFPGAGELFF. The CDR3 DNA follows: TGTGCCAGCAGCTTATTTCCAGGGGCCGGGGAGCTGTTTTTT. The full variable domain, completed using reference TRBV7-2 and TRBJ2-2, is GAGVSQSPSNKVTEKGKDVELRCDPISGHTALYWYRQSLGQGLEFLIYFQGNSAPDKSGLPSDRFSAERTGGSVSTLTIQRTQQEDSAVYLCASSLFPGAGELFFGEGSRLTVL.

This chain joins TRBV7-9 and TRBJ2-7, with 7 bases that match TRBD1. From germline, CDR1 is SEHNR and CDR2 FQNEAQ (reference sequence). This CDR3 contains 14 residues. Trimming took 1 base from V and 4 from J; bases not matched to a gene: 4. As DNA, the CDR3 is TGTGCCAGCAGCTTAGGACAGGGTTTTTACGAGCAGTACTTC. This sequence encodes CASSLGQGFYEQYF.

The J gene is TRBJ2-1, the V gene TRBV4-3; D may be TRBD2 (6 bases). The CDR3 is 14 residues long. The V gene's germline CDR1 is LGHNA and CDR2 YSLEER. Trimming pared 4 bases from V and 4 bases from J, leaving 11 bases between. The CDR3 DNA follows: TGCGCCAGCAGCCCGGGACTCCCTTACAATGAGCAGTTCTTC. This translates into CASSPGLPYNEQFF.

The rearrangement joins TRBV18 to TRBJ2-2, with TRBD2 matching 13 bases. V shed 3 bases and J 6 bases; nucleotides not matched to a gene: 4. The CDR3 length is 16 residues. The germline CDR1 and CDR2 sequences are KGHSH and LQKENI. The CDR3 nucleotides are TGTGCCAGCTCACCGGGGACTAGCGGGGCCTCCGGGGAGCTGTTTTTT. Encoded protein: CASSPGTSGASGELFF.

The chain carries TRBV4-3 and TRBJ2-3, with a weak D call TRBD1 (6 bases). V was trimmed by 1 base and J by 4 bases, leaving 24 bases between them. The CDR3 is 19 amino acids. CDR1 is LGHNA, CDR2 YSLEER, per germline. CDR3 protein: CASSQGGSPRQARPDTQYF. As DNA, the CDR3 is TGCGCCAGCAGCCAAGGGGGATCGCCTCGACAGGCCCGACCAGATACGCAGTATTTT.

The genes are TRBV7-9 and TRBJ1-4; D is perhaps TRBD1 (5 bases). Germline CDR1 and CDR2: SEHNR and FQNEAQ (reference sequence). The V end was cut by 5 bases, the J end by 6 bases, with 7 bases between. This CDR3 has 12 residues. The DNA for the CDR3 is TGTGCCAGCAGCCCGGGGGATGAAAAACTGTTTTTT. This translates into CASSPGDEKLFF.

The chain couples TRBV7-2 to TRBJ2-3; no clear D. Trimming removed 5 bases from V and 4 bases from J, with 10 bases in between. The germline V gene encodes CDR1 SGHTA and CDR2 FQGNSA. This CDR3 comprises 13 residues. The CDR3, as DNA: TGTGCCAGCAGCGGCGTGACTCCAGATACGCAGTATTTT. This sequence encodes CASSGVTPDTQYF.

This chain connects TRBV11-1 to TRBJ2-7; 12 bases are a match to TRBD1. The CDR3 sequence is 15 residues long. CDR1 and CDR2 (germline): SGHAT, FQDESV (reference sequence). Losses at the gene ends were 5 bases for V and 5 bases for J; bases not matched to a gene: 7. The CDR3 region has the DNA TGTGCCAGCAGCATCACCGGGACAGGGGGCAACGAGCAGTACTTC. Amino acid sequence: CASSITGTGGNEQYF.

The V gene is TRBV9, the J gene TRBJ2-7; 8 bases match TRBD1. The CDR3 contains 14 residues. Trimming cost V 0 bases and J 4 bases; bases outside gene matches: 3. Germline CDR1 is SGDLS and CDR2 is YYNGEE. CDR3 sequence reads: CASSVDDRGYEQYF. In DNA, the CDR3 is TGTGCCAGCAGCGTAGATGACAGGGGATACGAGCAGTACTTC.

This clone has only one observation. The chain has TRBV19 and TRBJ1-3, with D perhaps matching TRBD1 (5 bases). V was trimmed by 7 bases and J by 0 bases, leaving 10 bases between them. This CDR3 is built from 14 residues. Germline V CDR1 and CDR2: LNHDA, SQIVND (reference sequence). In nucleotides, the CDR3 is TGTGCCAGTAACGGGGGTGTCTCTGGAAACACCATATATTTT. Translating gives CASNGGVSGNTIYF.

Here the CDR3 DNA reads TGTGCCAGCAGCTTACTCGGTTCCACTAATGAAAAACTGTTTTTT. Encoded protein: CASSLLGSTNEKLFF. The V call is TRBV7-9, the J call TRBJ1-4; D is unresolved. CDR1 and CDR2 (germline): SEHNR, FQNEAQ (reference sequence). The V end was cut by 2 bases, the J end by 2 bases, with 9 bases between. The CDR3 loop spans 15 amino acids.

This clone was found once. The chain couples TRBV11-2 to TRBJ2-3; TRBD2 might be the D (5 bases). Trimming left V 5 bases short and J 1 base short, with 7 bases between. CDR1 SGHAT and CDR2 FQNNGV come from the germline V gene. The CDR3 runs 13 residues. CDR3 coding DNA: TGTGCCAGCAGCACCGGGGGCACAGATACGCAGTATTTT. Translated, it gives CASSTGGTDTQYF.

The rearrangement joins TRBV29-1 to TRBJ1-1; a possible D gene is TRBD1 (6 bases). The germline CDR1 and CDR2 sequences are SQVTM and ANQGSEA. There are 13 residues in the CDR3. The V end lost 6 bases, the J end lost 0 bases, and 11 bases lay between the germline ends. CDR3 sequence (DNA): TGCAGCGTAGCACAGGGATTGAACACTGAAGCTTTCTTT. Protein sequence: CSVAQGLNTEAFF.

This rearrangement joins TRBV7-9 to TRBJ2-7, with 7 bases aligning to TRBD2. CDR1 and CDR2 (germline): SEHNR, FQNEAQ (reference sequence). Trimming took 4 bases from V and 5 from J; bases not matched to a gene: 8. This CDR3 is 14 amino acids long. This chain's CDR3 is CASSYPAGRDEQYF. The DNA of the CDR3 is TGTGCCAGCAGCTATCCGGCAGGGAGGGACGAGCAGTACTTC.

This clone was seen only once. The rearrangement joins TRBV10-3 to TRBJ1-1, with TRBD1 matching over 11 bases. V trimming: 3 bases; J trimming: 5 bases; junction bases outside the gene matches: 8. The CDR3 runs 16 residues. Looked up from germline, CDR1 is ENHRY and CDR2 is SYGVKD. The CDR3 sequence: CAISDPDRGRVTEAFF. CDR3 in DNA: TGTGCCATCAGTGACCCGGACAGGGGGCGGGTGACTGAAGCTTTCTTT.

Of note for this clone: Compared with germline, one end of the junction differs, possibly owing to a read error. Here the CDR3 reads CSADDSNEQYF. The CDR3 region has the DNA TGCAGTGCTGATGACTCCAACGAGCAGTACTTC. The rearrangement uses TRBV20-1 and TRBJ2-7; the D is unclear. Germline V gene data show CDR1 as DFQATT and CDR2 as SNEGSKA (reference sequence). The CDR3 consists of 11 residues.